A selection of T cell receptor beta chains follows, all from one sample in a study of siplizumab effects on memory and regulatory T cells. Sequenced by immunoSEQ multiplex PCR; TCRdb stores in-frame clones only, minus some. The sample shows 100,000 or so clones, approximately 90% of them seen only once. Sequencing was carried out using Tregs sorted from blood. The receptors shown here come from a human donor in good health. Both conserved end residues are part of each CDR3. Each record gives: J gene, V gene, D gene, clone size, CDR3 DNA, CDR3 protein. A D gene is named only where the DNA matches it firmly. Part of the rows lack a size; the others show once, few, many or a class for expanded clones.

>TRBJ1-1|TRBV10-2|.|.
TGCGCCAGCAGTTCGAGGCTCTCGGCAGGGGAAAAATTCGCTGAAGCTTTCTTT
CASSSRLSAGEKFAEAFF
>TRBJ2-1|TRBV15|TRBD1|.
TGTGCCACCAGCAGAGTCAGAGGCAGGGGGCTGCACAATGAGCAGTTCTTC
CATSRVRGRGLHNEQFF
>TRBJ2-2|TRBV7-8|TRBD2|.
TGTGCCAGCAGCACCCGGACTAGCGGGGGCGGGGAGCTGTTTTTT
CASSTRTSGGGELFF
>TRBJ2-4|TRBV9|.|once
TGTGCCAGCAGCCCCTTCGGAGGGATCAGTAAAAACATTCAGTACTTC
CASSPFGGISKNIQYF
>TRBJ2-3|TRBV10-2|.|.
TGCGCCAGCAGTGAGTCCCTGACGACAGGATTAAGGGCAGATACGCAGTATTTT
CASSESLTTGLRADTQYF
>TRBJ2-3|TRBV6-5|.|.
TGTGCCAGCAGTTACCGCCGGACCGCAGAGGATACGCAGTATTTT
CASSYRRTAEDTQYF
>TRBJ1-2|TRBV19|TRBD1|.
TGTGCCAGTAGTGACAGGGCTCCTAACTATGGCTACACCTTC
CASSDRAPNYGYTF
>TRBJ2-5|TRBV29-1|TRBD2|once
TGCAGCGTCCCAGCGGGAGGGGGGCAGGAGACCCAGTACTTC
CSVPAGGGQETQYF
>TRBJ2-7|TRBV2|TRBD1|.
TGTGCCCTCACCCCGGCAGGGGGCGGCTACGAGCAGTACTTC
CALTPAGGGYEQYF
>TRBJ2-7|TRBV6-5|.|.
TGTGCCAGCAGTTACGGGGTATTAGGCGAGCAGTACTTC
CASSYGVLGEQYF
>TRBJ1-2|TRBV28|.|.
TGTGCCAGCAGTTACGTGGTTGCCTATGGCTACACCTTC
CASSYVVAYGYTF
>TRBJ1-5|TRBV19|.|.
TGTGCCAGTAGTACATGGATATATGGCAATCAGCCCCAGCATTTT
CASSTWIYGNQPQHF
>TRBJ2-1|TRBV19|TRBD2|once
TGTGCCAGTAGTGCTCTTGGCGGGAGAAGGGAAGAGCAGTTCTTC
CASSALGGRREEQFF
>TRBJ2-7|TRBV25-1|.|.
TGTGCCAGCAGTAGGGAGAGCTTCGCCGGTGAGCAGTACTTC
CASSRESFAGEQYF
>TRBJ2-7|TRBV5-1|TRBD2|.
TGCGCCAGCAGCTTTGGCGGGAGCTCCTCCTACGAGCAGTACTTC
CASSFGGSSSYEQYF
>TRBJ2-2|TRBV29-1|TRBD2|once
TGCAGCGTTGTGGGACTAGCGGGAGGACGGACCGGGGAGCTGTTTTTT
CSVVGLAGGRTGELFF
>TRBJ2-1|TRBV7-7|.|.
TGTGCTAGCTCTGAGGGGAGTGCCTACAATGAGCAGTTCTTC
CASSEGSAYNEQFF
>TRBJ2-7|TRBV27|.|.
TGTGCCAGCAGTTTAGAATGGAGCTCCTACGAGCAGTACTTC
CASSLEWSSYEQYF
>TRBJ1-1|TRBV28|.|once
TGTGCCAGCCTAGGAGGACCCTCCGGGGCTTTCTTT
CASLGGPSGAFF
>TRBJ2-5|TRBV30|.|.
TGTGCCTGGAGTCTGGGCCAAGAGACCCAGTACTTC
CAWSLGQETQYF
>TRBJ1-2|TRBV28|.|.
TGTGCCAGCAGTTTGACGGGCTATGGCTACACCTTC
CASSLTGYGYTF
>TRBJ2-1|TRBV2|.|.
TGTGCCAGCAGTACGTACAATGAGCAGTTCTTC
CASSTYNEQFF
>TRBJ2-7|TRBV4-1|TRBD2|.
TGCGCCAGCAGCCAAGAAGGGATCGGGAGGGCCTACGAGCAGTACTTC
CASSQEGIGRAYEQYF
>TRBJ2-7|TRBV5-4|TRBD1|.
TGTGCCAGCAGCTTATCGGCAGGGGGCTACGAGCAGTACTTC
CASSLSAGGYEQYF
>TRBJ2-5|TRBV6-4|.|.
TGTGCCAGCAATTACCGGGTAGGGGGAGGAGGGGAGGAGACCCAGTACTTC
CASNYRVGGGGEETQYF
>TRBJ2-7|TRBV6-5|.|.
TGTGCCAGCAGTTCCCAACAGGGCGCCTACGAGCAGTACTTC
CASSSQQGAYEQYF
>TRBJ1-1|TRBV18|.|.
TGTGCCAGCTCACCCTCGAGTGAACAGGCTGGACGCGCTTTCTTT
CASSPSSEQAGRAFF
>TRBJ2-1|TRBV9|TRBD2|.
TGTGCCAGCAGCGGACTAGCGGGAACAAAATACAATGAGCAGTTCTTC
CASSGLAGTKYNEQFF